This T cell receptor (beta chain) was captured by sequencing in a study of blood T cell repertoires in COVID-19 (TCRdb year 2020). Regarding the complete study: Samples covering the acute and convalescent phases of COVID-19 were provided by collaborators in the United States, Italy and Spain. The prospective study material was composed of cDNA or gDNA derived from T cells, B-cell-depleted T cells, or PBMCs. The dataset comprised deeply sampled blood TCRbeta repertoires from subjects exposed to, actively infected with, or recovered from COVID-19. The repertoires were released in a freely available public database meant as a resource for research on the immune response to SARS-CoV-2. Samples came from the ongoing ImmuneRACE study (first 160 participants) plus 1,254 subjects from 6 global collaborators. Nearly every sample came with metadata listing a de-identified subject ID, COVID-19 status, age in years and sex. HLA class I and class II types, where available, came from metadata supplied by the sample provider rather than from assay-based typing. Findings and caveats that apply to the study as a whole: How much clinical and demographic metadata was included differed by source and by participant, and the metadata was provided uncurated.

From a lookup of the germline V gene, CDR1 and CDR2 are SGHDT and YYEEEE. The junction shows trimming of 3 bases on V and 2 bases on J, plus 26 bases between the germline ends. The CDR3 measures 19 amino acids from cysteine to phenylalanine. Only CDR3 DNA is held: 57 bases, read in frame from base 1. A word on this clone: Its cognate antigen has yet to be identified. No much larger clonotype is one base removed from it; base qualities were not supplied.

TCRbeta CDR3 regions were amplified from genomic DNA by means of the immunoSEQ Assay, a bias-controlled multiplex PCR. As for how the authors treated the data: Within the assay, amplification of reference gene primers was used to estimate how many nucleated cells each sample contained. To quantify the absolute abundance of each unique TCRbeta CDR3 rearrangement, sequence reads were collapsed and filtered. For each sample, productive Simpson clonality was calculated by taking the square root of Simpson's diversity index across productive rearrangements. What TCRdb holds here is the immuneACCESS table cut down to in-frame rearrangements. Part of the clones is not present; checked against another copy, under half of the missing clones reflect an unresolved V gene, and the others are unexplained. D and trimming were read from the DNA, whereas the V and J calls and clone size are those reported in that table. This sample comprises about 670,000 clones, around 90% of them detected only once. The ten top clones hold approximately 0.25% of the sample.

Each collaborating institution followed its own protocols to collect whole blood in K2EDTA tubes. Collaborator samples were shipped for TCRbeta analysis as frozen whole blood, isolated PBMCs, or DNA extracted from either sample type. The sequence links TRBV5-6 to TRBJ1-2; the D segment could be TRBD1, given 5 matching bases. The sample comprised peripheral blood. The receptor's source is a woman aged 18 to 35 with acute or convalescent COVID-19. The nucleotides are TGTGCCAGCAGCTCCCCCGGGGGGTTGGTCGGTCCATCCAACTATGGCTACACCTTC. Its protein is CASSSPGGLVGPSNYGYTF.